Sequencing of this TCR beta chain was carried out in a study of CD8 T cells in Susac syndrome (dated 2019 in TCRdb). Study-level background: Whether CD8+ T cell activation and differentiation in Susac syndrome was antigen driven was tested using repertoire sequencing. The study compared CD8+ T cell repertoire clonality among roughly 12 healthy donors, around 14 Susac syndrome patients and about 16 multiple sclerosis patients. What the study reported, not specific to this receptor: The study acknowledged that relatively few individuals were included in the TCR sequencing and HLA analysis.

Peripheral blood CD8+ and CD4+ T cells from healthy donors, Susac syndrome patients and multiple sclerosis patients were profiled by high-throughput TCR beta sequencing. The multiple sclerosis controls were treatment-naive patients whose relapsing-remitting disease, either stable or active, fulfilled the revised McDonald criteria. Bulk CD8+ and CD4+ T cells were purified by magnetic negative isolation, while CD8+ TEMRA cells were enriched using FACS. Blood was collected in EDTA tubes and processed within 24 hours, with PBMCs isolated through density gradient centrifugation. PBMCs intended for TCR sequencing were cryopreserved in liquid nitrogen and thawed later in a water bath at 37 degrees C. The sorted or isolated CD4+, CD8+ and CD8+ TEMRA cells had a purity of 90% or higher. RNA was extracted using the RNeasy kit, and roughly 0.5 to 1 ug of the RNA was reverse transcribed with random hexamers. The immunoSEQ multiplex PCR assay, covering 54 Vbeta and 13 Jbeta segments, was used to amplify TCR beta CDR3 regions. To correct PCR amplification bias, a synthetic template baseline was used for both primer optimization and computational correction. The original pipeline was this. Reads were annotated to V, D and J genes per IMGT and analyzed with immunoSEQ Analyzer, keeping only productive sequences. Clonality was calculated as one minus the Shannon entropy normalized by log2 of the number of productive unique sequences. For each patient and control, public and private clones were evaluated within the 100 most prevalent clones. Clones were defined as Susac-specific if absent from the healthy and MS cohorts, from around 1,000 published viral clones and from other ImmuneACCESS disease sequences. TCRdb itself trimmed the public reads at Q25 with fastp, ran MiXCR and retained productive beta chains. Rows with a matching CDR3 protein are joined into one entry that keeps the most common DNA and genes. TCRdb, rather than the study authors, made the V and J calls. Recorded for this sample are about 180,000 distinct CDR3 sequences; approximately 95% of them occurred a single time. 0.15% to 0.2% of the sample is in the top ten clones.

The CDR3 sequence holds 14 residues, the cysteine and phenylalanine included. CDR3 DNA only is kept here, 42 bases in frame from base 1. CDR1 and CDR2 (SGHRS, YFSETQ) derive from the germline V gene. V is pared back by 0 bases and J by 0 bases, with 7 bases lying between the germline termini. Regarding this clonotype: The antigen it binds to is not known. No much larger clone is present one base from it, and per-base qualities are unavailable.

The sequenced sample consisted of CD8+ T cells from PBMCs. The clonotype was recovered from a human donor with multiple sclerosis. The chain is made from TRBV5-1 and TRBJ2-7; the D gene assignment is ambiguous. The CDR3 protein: CASSLGGFSYEQYF. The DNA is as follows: TGCGCCAGCAGCTTGGGGGGTTTCTCCTACGAGCAGTACTTC.